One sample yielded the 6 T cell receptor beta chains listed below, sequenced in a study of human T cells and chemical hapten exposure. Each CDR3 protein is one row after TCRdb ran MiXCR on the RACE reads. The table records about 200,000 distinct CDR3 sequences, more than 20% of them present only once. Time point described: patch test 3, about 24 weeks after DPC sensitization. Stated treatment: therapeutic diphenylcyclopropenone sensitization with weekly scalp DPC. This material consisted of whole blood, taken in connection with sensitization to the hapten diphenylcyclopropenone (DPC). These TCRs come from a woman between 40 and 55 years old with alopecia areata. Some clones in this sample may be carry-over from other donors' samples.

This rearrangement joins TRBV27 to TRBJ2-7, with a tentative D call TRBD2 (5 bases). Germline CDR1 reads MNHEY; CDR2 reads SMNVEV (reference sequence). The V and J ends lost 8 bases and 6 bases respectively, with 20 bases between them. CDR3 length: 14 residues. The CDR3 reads CASRLSTGLGEQYF. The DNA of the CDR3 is TGTGCCAGCCGTCTCTCCACGGGGTTGGGCGAGCAGTACTTC.

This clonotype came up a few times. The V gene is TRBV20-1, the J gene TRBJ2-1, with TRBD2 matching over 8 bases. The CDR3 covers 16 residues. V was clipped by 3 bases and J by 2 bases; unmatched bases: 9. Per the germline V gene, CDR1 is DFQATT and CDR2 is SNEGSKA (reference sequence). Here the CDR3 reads CSASGAGVSPYNEQFF. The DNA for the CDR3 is TGCAGTGCTAGTGGAGCGGGAGTTTCTCCCTACAATGAGCAGTTCTTC.

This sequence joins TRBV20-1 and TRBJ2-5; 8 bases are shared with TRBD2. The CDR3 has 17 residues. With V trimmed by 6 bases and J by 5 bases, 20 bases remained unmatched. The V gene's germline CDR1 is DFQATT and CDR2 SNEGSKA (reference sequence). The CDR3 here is CSADRAPISGSRETQYF. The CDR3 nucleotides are TGCAGTGCCGACCGCGCACCAATCAGCGGGAGTCGGGAGACCCAGTACTTC.

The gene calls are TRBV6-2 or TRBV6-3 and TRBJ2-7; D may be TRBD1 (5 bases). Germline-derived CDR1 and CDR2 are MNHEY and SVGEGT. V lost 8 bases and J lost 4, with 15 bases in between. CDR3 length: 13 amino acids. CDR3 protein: CASRWSAGYEQYF. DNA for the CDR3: TGTGCCAGCCGATGGTCGGCAGGGTACGAGCAGTACTTC.

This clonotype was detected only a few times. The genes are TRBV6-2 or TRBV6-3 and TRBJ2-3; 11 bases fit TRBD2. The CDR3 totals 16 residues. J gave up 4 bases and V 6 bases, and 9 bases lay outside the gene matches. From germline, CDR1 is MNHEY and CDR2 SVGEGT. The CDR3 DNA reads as TGTGCCAGCAGGCCTATTAGCGGGAGGGTGGCAGATACGCAGTATTTT. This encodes CASRPISGRVADTQYF.

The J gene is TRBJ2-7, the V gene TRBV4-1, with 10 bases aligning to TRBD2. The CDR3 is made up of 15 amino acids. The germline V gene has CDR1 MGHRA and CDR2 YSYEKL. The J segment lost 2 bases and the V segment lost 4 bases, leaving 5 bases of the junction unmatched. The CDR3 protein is CASSPSGRGPYEQYF. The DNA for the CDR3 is TGCGCCAGCAGCCCCAGCGGGAGGGGTCCCTACGAGCAGTACTTC.